The rows below give T cell receptor beta chains drawn from one sample of a study of shared clonotypes between healthy human individuals. Clones were sequenced by immunoSEQ multiplex PCR, and TCRdb holds only the in-frame ones, with some missing. The table lists some 2 million clones, about 95% of them singletons. Sequenced input: naive CD8+ T cells sorted from blood. The origin of the receptors is a man younger than 35 in good health. CDR3s include the opening cysteine and the closing phenylalanine or tryptophan. The D gene is left open where the match is weak. For some rows the clone size is stated as once, few or many, or as a class when expanded; others skip it.

>TRBV19|NA|NA|TRBJ1-1
TGTGCCAGTAGTATACCGGCAAAGGGCCCCGGCACTGAAGCTTTCTTT
CASSIPAKGPGTEAFF
>TRBV5-1|TRBD1|NA|TRBJ2-1
TGCGCCAGCAGCTTGGTCCAGGGGGAAGCTAATGAGCAGTTCTTC
CASSLVQGEANEQFF
>TRBV4-2|TRBD2|NA|TRBJ2-3
TGTGCCAGCAGCCTCAGACTAGCGGGGTCTAGCACAGATACGCAGTATTTT
CASSLRLAGSSTDTQYF
>TRBV4-3|NA|NA|TRBJ1-2
TGCGCCAGCAGCCAAGTGGGATATGGCTACACCTTC
CASSQVGYGYTF
>TRBV15|TRBD1|NA|TRBJ1-3
TGTGCCACCAGCAGAGACGGGACAGGGGGGACCACCATATATTTT
CATSRDGTGGTTIYF
>TRBV12-2|NA|NA|TRBJ2-6
TGTGCAAGTCGCTTAGCACACCCCAGCTCTGGGGCCAACGTCCTGACTTTC
CASRLAHPSSGANVLTF
>TRBV10-3|TRBD2|NA|TRBJ2-1
TGTGCCATCAGTGTACTAGCGGGTAGTAAGGGTGAGCAGTTCTTC
CAISVLAGSKGEQFF
>TRBV27|TRBD1|NA|TRBJ2-7
TGTGCCAGCAGTCTCCTCATGGGACAGGCCCCTTACGAGCAGTACTTC
CASSLLMGQAPYEQYF
>TRBV4-1|TRBD2|NA|TRBJ2-7
TGCGCCAGCAGTCCTGGACTAGCCTACGAGCAGTACTTC
CASSPGLAYEQYF
>TRBV4-1|NA|NA|TRBJ1-1
TGCGCCAGCAGCCCTGTCACAGGCACTGAAGCTTTCTTT
CASSPVTGTEAFF
>TRBV27|NA|NA|TRBJ2-1
TGTGCCAGCAGTTTAAGGAGCGTGACCTACAATGAGCAGTTCTTC
CASSLRSVTYNEQFF
>TRBV7-2|NA|NA|TRBJ2-7
TGTGCCAGCAGCTTAGCTCCGGGAGCGGGTCGTACCATGGCCCACTCCTACGAGCAGTACTTC
CASSLAPGAGRTMAHSYEQYF
>TRBV13|TRBD2|NA|TRBJ2-7
TGTGCCAGCAGCCCTTCGCGGGGGGGATCCTACGAGCAGTACTTC
CASSPSRGGSYEQYF
>TRBV5-6|NA|NA|TRBJ1-1
TGTGCCAGTAAGGGTGGCGTTAGAGACGAAGCTTTCTTT
CASKGGVRDEAFF
>TRBV29-1|TRBD1|NA|TRBJ2-7
TGCAGCGTCTGGACAGGGGGTTCCTACGAGCAGTACTTC
CSVWTGGSYEQYF
>TRBV7-9|NA|NA|TRBJ2-4
TGTGCCAGCAGCCCTGAGCATTACATTCAGTACTTC
CASSPEHYIQYF
>TRBV7-9|NA|NA|TRBJ1-1
TGTGCCAGCAGCTTAGCTGGGACTAACACTGAAGCTTTCTTT
CASSLAGTNTEAFF
>TRBV6-5|TRBD1|NA|TRBJ2-2
TGTGCCAGCAGTTATAAGGGGGCAACCGGGGAGCTGTTTTTT
CASSYKGATGELFF
>TRBV5-1|NA|NA|TRBJ1-1
TGCGCCAGCAGCACGCCTGGGTTGAACACTGAAGCTTTCTTT
CASSTPGLNTEAFF
>TRBV19|TRBD1|NA|TRBJ1-4
TGTGCCAGTAGTGCCGGACAGGGGGCTTTCGAAAAACTGTTTTTT
CASSAGQGAFEKLFF
>TRBV18|NA|once|TRBJ2-1
TGTGCCAGCTCACCGGGCCAGTTCGATGAGCAGTTCTTC
CASSPGQFDEQFF
>TRBV19|NA|NA|TRBJ2-1
TGTGCCAGTAGTATCGGTACAGTCTACAATGAGCAGTTCTTC
CASSIGTVYNEQFF
>TRBV6-5|NA|NA|TRBJ2-7
TGTGCCAGCAAGGAGGCCGGGGGATTCTACGAGCAGTACTTC
CASKEAGGFYEQYF
>TRBV6-6|NA|NA|TRBJ2-7
TGTGCCAGCAGTTACTCGGCGGGTGGGTTCTTCTACGAGCAGTACTTC
CASSYSAGGFFYEQYF
>TRBV11-2|NA|NA|TRBJ2-1
TGTGCCAGCGGGGACAATGAGCAGTTCTTC
CASGDNEQFF
>TRBV7-6|NA|NA|TRBJ1-5
TGTGCCACCTCTTTTGAGGCAGGGAATCAGCCCCAGCATTTT
CATSFEAGNQPQHF
>TRBV9|NA|NA|TRBJ1-1
TGTGCCAGCAGCGTAGAGCTGGCCAACACTGAAGCTTTCTTT
CASSVELANTEAFF
>TRBV7-8|NA|NA|TRBJ1-4
TGTGCCAGCAGCTTTGGCGGGGGCGCAGCTAATGAAAAACTGTTTTTT
CASSFGGGAANEKLFF
>TRBV7-9|NA|NA|TRBJ2-3
TGTGCCAGCAGCCCTTCCACGGGGGTTAGCACAGATACGCAGTATTTT
CASSPSTGVSTDTQYF
>TRBV28|NA|NA|TRBJ1-1
TGTGCCAGCAGTTTAAGAGGGATGAACACTGAAGCTTTCTTT
CASSLRGMNTEAFF
>TRBV14|NA|NA|TRBJ2-1
TGTGCCAGCAGCCAAGATCTCGATGAGCAGTTCTTC
CASSQDLDEQFF
>TRBV2|NA|NA|TRBJ1-2
TGTGCCAGCAGTGAATGGGCAGGAGCTAACTATGGCTACACCTTC
CASSEWAGANYGYTF
>TRBV7-3|TRBD1|NA|TRBJ2-3
TGTGCCAGCAGCTTCATAGGACAGGGGGACTCCACAGATACGCAGTATTTT
CASSFIGQGDSTDTQYF
>TRBV9|NA|NA|TRBJ1-1
TGTGCCAGCAGTGTGCCCCCTCCCGGGGTCGAAGCTTTCTTT
CASSVPPPGVEAFF
>TRBV30|NA|NA|TRBJ2-7
TGTGCCTGGAGTGGGGTTTTTAGCTACGAGCAGTACTTC
CAWSGVFSYEQYF
>TRBV6-5|TRBD1|once|TRBJ2-7
TGTGCCAGCAGTTACGACAGGGGGGGCGAGCAGTACTTC
CASSYDRGGEQYF
>TRBV29-1|NA|NA|TRBJ2-7
TGCAGCGTTGAAGGGGCAGCGCCTCATCCCTACGAGCAGTACTTC
CSVEGAAPHPYEQYF
>TRBV27|TRBD1|NA|TRBJ1-3
TGTGCCAGCAGTACCACAGGGGGGATAGACACCATATATTTT
CASSTTGGIDTIYF
>TRBV27|TRBD1|once|TRBJ2-7
TGTGCCAGCGGGGACAGGGGCCACGAGCAGTACTTC
CASGDRGHEQYF
>TRBV2|NA|NA|TRBJ2-7
TGTGCCAGCAGTGAAGCGCTTATCGGGGCCCTCTCCTACGAGCAGTACTTC
CASSEALIGALSYEQYF
>TRBV7-8|TRBD2|NA|TRBJ2-5
TGTGCCAGCAGCTTAGGGGCTAGCGGGGGGCTCCTCCAAGAGACCCAGTACTTC
CASSLGASGGLLQETQYF
>TRBV19|NA|NA|TRBJ2-1
TGTGCCAGTAGTCAGCGTAGCAATGAGCAGTTCTTC
CASSQRSNEQFF
>TRBV5-6|NA|NA|TRBJ2-7
TGTGCCAGCAGCCTCAGGGAAAAAACCTACGAGCAGTACTTC
CASSLREKTYEQYF
>TRBV5-6|TRBD1|NA|TRBJ2-5
TGTGCCAGCAGCTTGGCGGGACAGGGGATCGCCGAGACCCAGTACTTC
CASSLAGQGIAETQYF
>TRBV14|NA|NA|TRBJ1-2
TGTGCCAGCAGCCAAGATTTGCACAATTATAACTATGGCTACACCTTC
CASSQDLHNYNYGYTF
>TRBV7-7|NA|NA|TRBJ2-1
TGTGCTAGCAGCCCAGTGAAGGGGGGCTACAATGAGCAGTTCTTC
CASSPVKGGYNEQFF
>TRBV18|TRBD1|NA|TRBJ2-5
TGTGCCAGCTCACCCGAGCCGGCAGGGGGAGAGACCCAGTACTTC
CASSPEPAGGETQYF
>TRBV10-1|NA|NA|TRBJ1-6
TGCGCCAGCCCACAGGTTCCTAATTCACCCCTCCACTTT
CASPQVPNSPLHF